The entry below gives a single T cell receptor beta chain sequence along with its context. What it binds is not known. The sample is drawn from a study of pediatric ulcerative colitis. The protocol was immunoSEQ multiplex PCR, while the TCRdb copy is restricted to in-frame clones and leaves out a portion. The repertoire includes 55,000 to 75,000 clones, approximately 87% of them detected once, and around 3.3% sits in the top ten. The study, taken as a whole, reports: A couple of rectal clonotypes were found only in ulcerative colitis patients, all of them.

CDR1 is LNHDA, CDR2 SQIVND, per germline (reference sequence). Trimming cost V 7 bases and J 6 bases; bases outside gene matches: 10. The CDR3 has 15 residues. Sample: blood. The chain carries TRBV19 and TRBJ1-5; 9 positions match TRBD1. The receptor's source is a boy aged 5-17 years with severe ulcerative colitis. The CDR3 protein is CASTVQGAQGQPQHF. The CDR3 nucleotides are TGTGCCAGTACCGTACAGGGGGCCCAGGGTCAGCCCCAGCATTTT.